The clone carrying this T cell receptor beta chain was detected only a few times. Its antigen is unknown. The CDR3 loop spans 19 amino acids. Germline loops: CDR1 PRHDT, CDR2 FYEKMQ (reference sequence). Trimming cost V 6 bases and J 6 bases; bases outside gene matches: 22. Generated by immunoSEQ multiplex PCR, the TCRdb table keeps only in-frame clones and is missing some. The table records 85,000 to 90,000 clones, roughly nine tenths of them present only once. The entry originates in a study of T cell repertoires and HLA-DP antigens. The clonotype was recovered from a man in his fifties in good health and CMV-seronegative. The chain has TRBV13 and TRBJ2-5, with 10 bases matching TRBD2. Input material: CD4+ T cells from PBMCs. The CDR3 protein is CASRQIGGPSGRGEQTQYF. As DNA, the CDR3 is TGTGCCAGCAGACAAATAGGGGGCCCTAGCGGGAGAGGGGAGCAGACCCAGTACTTC.